Sequencing of this T cell receptor (beta chain) was carried out in a study of T cells in localized non-small cell lung cancer. The CDR3 length is 13 residues. Germline values: CDR1 SGHVS, CDR2 FQNEAQ. V lost 5 bases, J lost 7 bases, and 14 bases lay in between. This clone was seen at least ten times. Its antigen is not identified. Sequenced by immunoSEQ multiplex PCR; TCRdb stores in-frame clones only, minus some. The sample lists tens of thousands of clones; roughly 89% were seen once. Study-wide findings and caveats: Adjacent lung tissue had a median roughly 52 of the top 100 clones found in the tumor. T cell clonality was highest in uninvolved adjacent lung, above tumor.

The sequenced sample was peripheral blood, obtained before any cancer treatment. V usage is TRBV7-8 and J usage is TRBJ2-5; possible D gene TRBD1, 5 bases. The TCR sequence derives from a male donor at least 60 years old with stage III squamous cell lung carcinoma. CDR3 DNA sequence: TGTGCCAGCAGCCCCGACAGTTCGTGGACCCAGTACTTC. As protein: CASSPDSSWTQYF.